The T cell receptor (beta chain) under discussion was sequenced for a study of blood T cell repertoires in COVID-19. In the study overall: PBMCs, B-cell-depleted T cells, or T cells provided the cDNA or gDNA that made up the material.

As processed by the authors: Estimates of nucleated cell counts were drawn from the amplification of reference gene primers. Data came from immunoSEQ multiplex PCR; TCRdb stores just in-frame clones and leaves some out. The DNA gave D and trimming, while V, J and clone size come from that table. Found here are some 98,000 clones, roughly 82% of them singletons; the top ten hold 11%. The CDR3 runs 16 residues. V trimming: 0 bases; J trimming: 8 bases; junction bases outside the gene matches: 13. Germline values: CDR1 SGDLS, CDR2 YYNGEE. Sequencing used peripheral blood. The chain combines TRBV9 with TRBJ1-1; TRBD1 aligns across 7 bases. The clonotype comes from a man in his 70s with active or convalescent COVID-19. The CDR3 reads CASSVGRPRPGQEAFF. The CDR3 region has the DNA TGTGCCAGCAGCGTAGGGAGGCCTCGCCCGGGACAGGAAGCTTTCTTT.